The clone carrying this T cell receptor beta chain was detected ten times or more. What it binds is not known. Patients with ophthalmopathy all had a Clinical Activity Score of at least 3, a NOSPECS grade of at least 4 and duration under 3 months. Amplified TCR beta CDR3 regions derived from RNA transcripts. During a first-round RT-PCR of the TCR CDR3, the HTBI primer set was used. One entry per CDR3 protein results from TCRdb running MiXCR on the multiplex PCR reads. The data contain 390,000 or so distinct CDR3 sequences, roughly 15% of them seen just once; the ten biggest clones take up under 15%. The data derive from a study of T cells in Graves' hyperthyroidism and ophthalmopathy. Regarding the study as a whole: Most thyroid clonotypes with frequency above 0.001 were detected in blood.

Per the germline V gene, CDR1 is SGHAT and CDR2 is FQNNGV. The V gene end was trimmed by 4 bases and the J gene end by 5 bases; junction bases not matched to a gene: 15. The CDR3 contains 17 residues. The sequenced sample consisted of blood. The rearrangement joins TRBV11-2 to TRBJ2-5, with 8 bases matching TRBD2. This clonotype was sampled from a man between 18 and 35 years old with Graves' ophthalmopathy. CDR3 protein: CASSSETRTSTLETQYF. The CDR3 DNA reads TGTGCCAGCAGCTCCGAGACCCGGACTAGCACTCTGGAGACCCAGTACTTC.